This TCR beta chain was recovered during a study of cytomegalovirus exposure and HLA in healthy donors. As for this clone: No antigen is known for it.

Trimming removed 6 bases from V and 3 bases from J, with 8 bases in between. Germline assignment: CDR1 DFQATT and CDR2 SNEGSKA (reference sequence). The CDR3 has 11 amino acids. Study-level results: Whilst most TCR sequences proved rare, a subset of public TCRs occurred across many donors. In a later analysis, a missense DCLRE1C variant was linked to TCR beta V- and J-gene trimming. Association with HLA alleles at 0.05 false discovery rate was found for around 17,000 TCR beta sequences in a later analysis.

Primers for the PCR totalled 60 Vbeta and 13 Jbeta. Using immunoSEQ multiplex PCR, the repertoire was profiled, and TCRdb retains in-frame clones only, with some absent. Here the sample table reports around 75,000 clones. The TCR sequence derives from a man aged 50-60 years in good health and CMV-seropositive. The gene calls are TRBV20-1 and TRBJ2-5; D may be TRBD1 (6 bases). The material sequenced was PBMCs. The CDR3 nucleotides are TGCAGTGCGGCAGGGGAAGAGACCCAGTACTTC. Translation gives CSAAGEETQYF.